The 20 T cell receptor beta chains reported below all come from one sample, sequenced in a study of identifying expanded T cells in peripheral blood. Some clones are missing from TCRdb's copy, which holds only in-frame ones; the method was immunoSEQ multiplex PCR. The sample yields over 85,000 clones, approximately 85% seen once. Source material: blood. These TCRs come from a person aged 18 to 70 in good health.

The chain is built from TRBV9 and TRBJ1-3; no clear D gene. The CDR3 sequence is 14 residues long. Trimming shortened V by 4 bases and J by 0 bases, and 8 bases separated the two germline ends. Germline V CDR1 and CDR2: SGDLS, YYNGEE. The CDR3 here is CASSSAFSGNTIYF. The CDR3 DNA is TGTGCCAGCAGCAGTGCCTTCTCTGGAAACACCATATATTTT.

CDR3 sequence: CSVTQRGTEAFF. The DNA for the CDR3 is TGCAGCGTTACCCAGCGGGGCACTGAAGCTTTCTTT. This sequence joins TRBV29-1 and TRBJ1-1; no clear D gene. The CDR3 is 12 amino acids. In germline, CDR1 is SQVTM, CDR2 ANQGSEA. Trimming shortened V by 5 bases and J by 4 bases, and 11 bases separated the two germline ends.

The chain joins TRBV7-9 to TRBJ2-3, with D maybe TRBD1 (6 bases). CDR1 and CDR2 from the germline V gene are SEHNR and FQNEAQ (reference sequence). This CDR3 has 16 residues. Trimming removed 4 bases from V and 2 bases from J, with 16 bases in between. The CDR3 here is CASSSTRTAFTDTQYF. CDR3 coding DNA: TGTGCCAGCAGCTCTACCAGGACAGCCTTCACAGATACGCAGTATTTT.

V usage is TRBV6-1 and J usage is TRBJ1-1; possibly TRBD1 for D (5 bases). V was clipped by 7 bases and J by 1 base, with 16 bases between them. The CDR3 loop spans 15 amino acids. Per the germline V gene, CDR1 is MNHNS and CDR2 is SASEGT. The CDR3 region has the DNA TGTGCCAGCATAAGGGGACCTGAGTCGAACACTGAAGCTTTCTTT. This translates into CASIRGPESNTEAFF.

The rearrangement joins TRBV14 to TRBJ2-3; D assignment may be TRBD1 or TRBD2 (5 bases each). The V gene's germline CDR1 is SGHDN and CDR2 FVKESK. CDR3 length: 16 residues. The V and J ends lost 1 base and 2 bases respectively, with 13 bases between them. The CDR3 here is CASSQVQSGTTDTQYF. Here the CDR3 DNA reads TGTGCCAGCAGCCAAGTTCAGTCAGGGACCACAGATACGCAGTATTTT.

The rearrangement uses TRBV27 and TRBJ1-2; 9 positions match TRBD1. V was clipped by 10 bases and J by 7 bases; unmatched bases: 10. The CDR3 contains 13 residues. Germline V lookup: CDR1 MNHEY, CDR2 SMNVEV (reference sequence). The CDR3 spells CATSPWTGAGYTF. CDR3 DNA sequence: TGTGCCACCTCTCCTTGGACAGGGGCTGGCTACACCTTC.

This clone was counted between two and nine times. The chain combines TRBV19 with TRBJ1-1; D might be TRBD1 (6 bases). V lost 4 bases, J lost 9 bases, and 12 bases lay in between. The germline gives CDR1 LNHDA, CDR2 SQIVND (reference sequence). This CDR3 spans 12 amino acids. DNA of the CDR3: TGTGCCAGTAGTACAACGACAGGCCAAGCTTTCTTT. It is translated as CASSTTTGQAFF.

The chain links TRBV7-8 to TRBJ1-2; TRBD1 matches at 7 bases. V dropped 0 bases and J dropped 8; count of bases not matched to a gene: 9. From germline, CDR1 is SGHVS and CDR2 FQNEAQ. The CDR3 loop spans 15 amino acids. The CDR3 sequence: CASSLAAQGTDGYTF. The CDR3 DNA is TGTGCCAGCAGCTTAGCCGCACAGGGGACCGACGGCTACACCTTC.

The rearrangement joins TRBV6-5 to TRBJ1-2; D is undetermined. Germline CDR1 reads MNHEY; CDR2 reads SVGAGI. With 0 bases removed from V and 6 bases from J, the gap between germline ends came to 11 bases. The length of the CDR3 is 14 residues. The CDR3 reads CASSYSTNTDGYTF. In nucleotides, the CDR3 is TGTGCCAGCAGTTACTCGACTAATACGGATGGCTACACCTTC.

The chain combines TRBV18 with TRBJ1-1; D unclear. V shed 0 bases and J shed 1 base, with 9 bases lying between them. The CDR3 covers 15 residues. The germline V gene has CDR1 KGHSH and CDR2 LQKENI. As DNA, the CDR3 is TGTGCCAGCTCACCACCGATACAGCCGAACACTGAAGCTTTCTTT. Residues: CASSPPIQPNTEAFF.

The chain employs TRBV5-5 and TRBJ2-5, with D possibly TRBD1 on 7 matching bases. Germline V gene data show CDR1 as SGHKS and CDR2 as YYEKEE (reference sequence). This CDR3 spans 15 amino acids. Trimming stripped 4 bases from V and 5 bases from J, with 18 bases between. CDR3 region: CASSPGGGRLETQYF. The DNA for the CDR3 is TGTGCCAGCAGCCCAGGGGGAGGACGGCTGGAGACCCAGTACTTC.

The chain combines TRBV2 with TRBJ2-7; no reliable D call. CDR3 length: 11 amino acids. Looked up from germline, CDR1 is SNHLY and CDR2 is FYNNEI. V lost 4 bases to trimming and J lost 6 bases, with 7 bases between them. The CDR3 loop is CASSVSGEQYF. CDR3 in DNA: TGTGCCAGCAGTGTATCCGGCGAGCAGTACTTC.

The gene calls are TRBV7-2 and TRBJ2-1; D might be TRBD1 (6 bases). The V gene's germline CDR1 is SGHTA and CDR2 FQGNSA. CDR3 length: 17 amino acids. V was shortened by 5 bases and J by 6 bases, with 23 bases between the two germline ends. CDR3 coding DNA: TGTGCCAGCAGCGAATCCTTGGCGACAGGAAGCCCCAATGAGCAGTTCTTC. Protein sequence: CASSESLATGSPNEQFF.

This clone was observed a few times. CDR3 in DNA: TGTGCCAGCAGGCTACTTGGACAGAAGAACACTGAAGCTTTCTTT. Translated: CASRLLGQKNTEAFF. The chain carries TRBV6-5 and TRBJ1-1; maybe TRBD1 (6 bases). V shed 6 bases and J shed 1 base, with 15 bases lying between them. CDR1 MNHEY and CDR2 SVGAGI come from the germline V gene. The CDR3 totals 15 residues.

This chain connects TRBV2 to TRBJ1-5; 7 bases match TRBD1. Trimming removed 6 bases from V and 4 bases from J; junction bases left unmatched: 12. Germline V CDR1 and CDR2: SNHLY, FYNNEI. The CDR3 has 16 amino acids. For the CDR3, the DNA is TGTGCCAGCAGCCGAAATGGACAGGTTAGAAATCAGCCCCAGCATTTT. Translated, it gives CASSRNGQVRNQPQHF.

This chain links TRBV2 with TRBJ2-2, with D maybe TRBD1 (6 bases). Germline assignment: CDR1 SNHLY and CDR2 FYNNEI. There are 14 residues in the CDR3. The germline V and J ends were trimmed by 6 bases and 7 bases, with 15 bases remaining between them. Here the CDR3 DNA reads TGTGCCAGCAGCCTCACAGGGATGAACGGGGAGCTGTTTTTT. This gives the protein CASSLTGMNGELFF. The full variable domain, completed using reference TRBV2 and TRBJ2-2, is EPEVTQTPSHQVTQMGQEVILRCVPISNHLYFYWYRQILGQKVEFLVSFYNNEISEKSEIFDDQFSVERPDGSNFTLKIRSTKLEDSAMYFCASSLTGMNGELFFGEGSRLTVL.

This clone was seen a few times. Other nucleotide sequences from this sample produce the same CDR3. V and J are TRBV5-1 and TRBJ1-2; possibly TRBD1 for D (6 bases). Germline loops: CDR1 SGHRS, CDR2 YFSETQ. The ends were cut back, 1 base at V and 3 bases at J, with 10 bases in the middle. The CDR3 has 14 residues. The CDR3 DNA is TGCGCCAGCAGCTTGCCATCAGGGGACTATGGCTACACCTTC. Translation: CASSLPSGDYGYTF.

The rearrangement uses TRBV28 and TRBJ1-5; D is perhaps TRBD1 (6 bases). V lost 6 bases and J lost 3, with 12 bases in between. Germline V lookup: CDR1 MDHEN, CDR2 SYDVKM. This CDR3 contains 14 residues. CDR3 amino acids: CASRTGGTNQPQHF. CDR3 sequence (DNA): TGTGCCAGCAGGACAGGCGGCACCAATCAGCCCCAGCATTTT.

V usage is TRBV5-8 and J usage is TRBJ2-1; the match to TRBD2 covers 8 bases. V gave up 1 base and J gave up 3 bases; unmatched junction bases: 6. Per germline, CDR1 SGHTS and CDR2 YDEGEE. CDR3 length: 16 amino acids. The CDR3: CASSLFGGAVYNEQFF. The CDR3 DNA reads TGTGCCAGCAGCTTGTTCGGGGGGGCGGTCTACAATGAGCAGTTCTTC.

This sequence joins TRBV4-3 and TRBJ1-6; D unresolved. This CDR3 is 14 amino acids long. V lost 0 bases and J lost 7, with 7 bases in between. The germline V gene encodes CDR1 LGHNA and CDR2 YSLEER. The CDR3: CASSQDSGNSPLHF. CDR3 bases: TGCGCCAGCAGCCAAGATTCTGGAAATTCACCCCTCCACTTT.